A single sample is the source of the 4 T cell receptor beta chains below, sequenced in a study of blood T cell repertoires in COVID-19 (dated by TCRdb to between 2020 and 2021). The library came from the immunoSEQ multiplex PCR assay. Not all clones reach the TCRdb copy of this immuneACCESS table, which keeps in-frame sequences only. Checked studies attribute under half of the gap to unresolved V genes and leave the rest unexplained. This sample comprises around 500,000 clones, approximately 88% of them detected only once. The ten largest clones capture 1.8% of the sample. Sequenced sample: PBMCs or T cells enriched from blood (not recorded which). These receptors originate from a woman in her thirties or forties who had recovered from COVID-19.

This chain connects TRBV29-1 to TRBJ1-5; 7 bases line up with TRBD1. CDR1 and CDR2 (germline): SQVTM, ANQGSEA. The CDR3 is 13 amino acids. V lost 5 bases to trimming and J lost 3 bases; unmatched junction nucleotides: 4. In DNA, the CDR3 is TGCAGCGTTCAGGACAGGAACAATCAGCCCCAGCATTTT. Translation: CSVQDRNNQPQHF.

The rearrangement uses TRBV11-3 and TRBJ2-7; 10 nucleotides line up with TRBD2. The CDR3 sequence is 16 residues long. Germline trimming cut 0 bases from V and 2 bases from J; bases unmatched to any gene: 4. CDR1 is SGHNT, CDR2 YENEEA, per germline. CDR3 DNA sequence: TGTGCCAGCAGCTTAGAAGGACTAGCGGCCACCTACGAGCAGTACTTC. It specifies CASSLEGLAATYEQYF.

Comments on this clone: One junction end disagrees with the germline gene, perhaps due to a read error. The sample contains more than one DNA sequence encoding this CDR3. The V and J genes are TRBV12-3 or TRBV12-4 and TRBJ2-1; 12 nucleotides align to TRBD2. The CDR3 sequence is 13 residues long. The CDR3 spells CASSLAGGGEQFF. As DNA, the CDR3 is TGTGCCAGCAGTCTAGCGGGAGGGGGTGAGCAGTTCTTC.

This clone was seen more than once but under ten times. The gene calls are TRBV7-2 and TRBJ2-7; 12 bases align to TRBD2. Germline values: CDR1 SGHTA, CDR2 FQGNSA. Germline trimming cut 5 bases from V and 9 bases from J; bases unmatched to any gene: 11. The CDR3 is 15 residues long. In DNA, the CDR3 is TGTGCCAGCAGCCTCCGACTAGCGGGAGCTTCTGGGCAGTACTTC. This encodes CASSLRLAGASGQYF. Together with reference TRBV7-2 and TRBJ2-7, the CDR3 gives the full variable domain: GAGVSQSPSNKVTEKGKDVELRCDPISGHTALYWYRQSLGQGLEFLIYFQGNSAPDKSGLPSDRFSAERTGGSVSTLTIQRTQQEDSAVYLCASSLRLAGASGQYFGPGTRLTVT.